This is a list of T cell receptor beta chains from one sample in a study of blood T cell repertoires in COVID-19. Sequenced by immunoSEQ multiplex PCR; TCRdb stores in-frame clones only, minus some. The sample includes approximately 27,000 clones, about 91% of them seen just once. Sequencing input: peripheral blood. Source of these receptors: a man in his 70s with acute or convalescent COVID-19. Both conserved end residues are part of each CDR3. Each record gives: J gene, V gene, CDR3 protein.

>TRBJ2-7|TRBV10-3
CAIRGLGGYEQYF
>TRBJ1-4|TRBV5-1
CASSLGQSMNNEKLFF
>TRBJ2-7|TRBV11-2
CASSLGQDPTPQYF
>TRBJ1-1|TRBV5-1
CASSLTQNTEAFF
>TRBJ1-5|TRBV5-4
CASSQDRSNQPQHF
>TRBJ2-3|TRBV7-2
CASSLERLADTDTQYF
>TRBJ2-1|TRBV5-4
CASSLAGGPLFRSHEQFF
>TRBJ2-2|TRBV14
CASSHGNSGNTGELFF
>TRBJ1-2|TRBV28
CASSWGDGGYTF
>TRBJ2-5|TRBV7-6
CASSLMAGARGETQYF
>TRBJ2-7|TRBV4-3
CASSQGTSGYNYEQYF
>TRBJ1-5|TRBV15
CATSRDTGQPQHF
>TRBJ1-1|TRBV19
CASSRGGGLNTEAFF
>TRBJ2-3|TRBV4-3
CASSQGASGSADTQYF
>TRBJ1-2|TRBV7-3
CASSSLGGQNYGYTF
>TRBJ1-4|TRBV21-1
CASSKGKGPINEKLFF
>TRBJ2-2|TRBV3-1/TRBV3-2
CASSGRLAGELFF
>TRBJ2-1|TRBV20-1
CSASPPGVRGSYNEQFF
>TRBJ1-5|TRBV28
CASSSPGKAQHF
>TRBJ2-7|TRBV4-3
CASSQRSGSPTYEQYF
>TRBJ1-3|TRBV7-2
CASSLQGLVAGNTIYF
>TRBJ1-3|TRBV5-1
CASSYGGVGNTIYF
>TRBJ2-5|TRBV18
CASSPGEETQYF
>TRBJ2-4|TRBV27
CASSSGQGWPLAKNIQYF
>TRBJ1-2|TRBV27
CASSREGGWYGYTF
>TRBJ1-2|TRBV27
CASSSPAGGDGYTF
>TRBJ1-6|TRBV29-1
CSVGDRNSPLHF
>TRBJ2-7|TRBV7-9
CASSLTSLRVASYEQYF
>TRBJ2-3|TRBV6-5
CASSYQASSTDTQYF